This TCR beta chain was found in a study of monozygotic twins with inflammatory bowel disease. T cells were not sorted, and total RNA was isolated straight from whole blood. cDNA for each sample came from eight separate reactions. For each CDR3 protein, TCRdb gives one entry from its re-call of the 5' RACE reads, without DNA. Recorded for this sample: some 210,000 distinct CDR3 sequences. This sequence originates from a human donor with ulcerative colitis or Crohn's disease, or a healthy co-twin of an affected twin (not recorded which). The sequencing sample was made of blood.

The CDR3 spells CAISDQVSNQPQHF. The rearrangement uses TRBV10-3 and TRBJ1-5. Per germline, CDR1 ENHRY and CDR2 SYGVKD. The CDR3 extends over 14 amino acids.